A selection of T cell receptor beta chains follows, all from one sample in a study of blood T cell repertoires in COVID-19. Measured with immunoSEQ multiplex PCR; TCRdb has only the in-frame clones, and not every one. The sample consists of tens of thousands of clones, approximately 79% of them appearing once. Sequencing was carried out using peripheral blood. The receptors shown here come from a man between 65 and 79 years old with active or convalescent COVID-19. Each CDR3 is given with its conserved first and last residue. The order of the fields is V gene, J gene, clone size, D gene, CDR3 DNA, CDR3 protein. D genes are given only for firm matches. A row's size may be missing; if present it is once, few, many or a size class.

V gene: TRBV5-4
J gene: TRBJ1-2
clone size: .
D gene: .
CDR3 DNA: TGTGCCAGCAGCTTGGCCCCTGGACAGAGTAACTATGGCTACACCTTC
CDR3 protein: CASSLAPGQSNYGYTF

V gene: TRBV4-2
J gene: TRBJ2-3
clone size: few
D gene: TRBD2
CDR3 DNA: TGTGCCAGCGCACCTCAAACCGGGGGGGTGGATACGCAGTATTTT
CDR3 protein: CASAPQTGGVDTQYF

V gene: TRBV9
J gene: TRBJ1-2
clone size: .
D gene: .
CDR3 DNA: TGTGCCAGCAGCCCCAGGGGTCGGTGGGACTATGGCTACACCTTC
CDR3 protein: CASSPRGRWDYGYTF

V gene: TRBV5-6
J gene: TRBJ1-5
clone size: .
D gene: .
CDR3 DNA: TGTGCCAGCAGCTTTCAGGGCGGCCAGCCCCAGCATTTT
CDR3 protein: CASSFQGGQPQHF

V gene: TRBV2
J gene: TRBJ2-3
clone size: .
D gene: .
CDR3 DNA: TGTGCCAGCAGTGGACCGCCCCCGTCGGGAGATACGCAGTATTTT
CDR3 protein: CASSGPPPSGDTQYF

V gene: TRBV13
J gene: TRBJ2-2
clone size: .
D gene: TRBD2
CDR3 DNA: TGTGCCAGCAGCTTAGGTAGCGGGCCCGGGGAGCTGTTTTTT
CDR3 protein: CASSLGSGPGELFF

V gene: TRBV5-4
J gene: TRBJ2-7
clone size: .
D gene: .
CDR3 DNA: TGTGCCAGCAGCTCAAAAGGGGGGGCGGAGTACGAGCAGTACTTC
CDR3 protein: CASSSKGGAEYEQYF

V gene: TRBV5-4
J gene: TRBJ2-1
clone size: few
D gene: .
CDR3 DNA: TGTGCCAGCACCCTAGCGAAGGAAAACGAGCAGTTCTTC
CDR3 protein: CASTLAKENEQFF

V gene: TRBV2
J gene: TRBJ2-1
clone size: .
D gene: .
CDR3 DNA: TGTGCCAGCAGTGAGACGACTAGAGAGTTCTTC
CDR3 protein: CASSETTREFF

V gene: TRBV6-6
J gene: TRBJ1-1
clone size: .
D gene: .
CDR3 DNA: TGTGCCGTGGGCGAAGAAGCTTTCTTT
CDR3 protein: CAVGEEAFF

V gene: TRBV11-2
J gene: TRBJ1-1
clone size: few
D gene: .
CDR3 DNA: TGTGCCAGCAGCTTTGGCCAGTGGAGCACTGAAGCTTTCTTT
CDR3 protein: CASSFGQWSTEAFF

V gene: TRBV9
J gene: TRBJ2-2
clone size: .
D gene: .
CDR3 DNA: TGTGCCAGCAGCGTGAACTGGAACACCGGGGAGCTGTTTTTT
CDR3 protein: CASSVNWNTGELFF

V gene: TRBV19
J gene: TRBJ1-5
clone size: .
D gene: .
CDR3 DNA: TGTGCCAGTAGTCTTACAGGCGCCTCGCCCCAGCATTTT
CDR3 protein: CASSLTGASPQHF

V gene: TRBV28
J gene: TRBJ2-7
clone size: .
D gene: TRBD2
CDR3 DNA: TGTGCCAGCAGGGGCGAGGTAGCGGGGGAGTACGAGCAGTACTTC
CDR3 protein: CASRGEVAGEYEQYF

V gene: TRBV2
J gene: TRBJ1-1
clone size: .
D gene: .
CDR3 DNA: TGTGCCAGCGGGGGGGACGGAGTGCGATTTGGCACTGAAGCTTTCTTT
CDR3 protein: CASGGDGVRFGTEAFF

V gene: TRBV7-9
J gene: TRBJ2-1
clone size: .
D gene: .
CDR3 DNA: TGTGCCAGCAGCTTGTTAGTCGTCCATGAGCAGTTCTTC
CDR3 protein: CASSLLVVHEQFF

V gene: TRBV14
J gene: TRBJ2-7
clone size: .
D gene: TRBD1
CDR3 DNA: TGTGCCAGCAGCCAACGACAGGGGATGAGCGAGCAGTACTTC
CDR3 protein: CASSQRQGMSEQYF

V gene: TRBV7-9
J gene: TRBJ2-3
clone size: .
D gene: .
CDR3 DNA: TGTGCCAGCAGCTTAGTAGGGGGGGCAGATACGCAGTATTTT
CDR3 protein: CASSLVGGADTQYF

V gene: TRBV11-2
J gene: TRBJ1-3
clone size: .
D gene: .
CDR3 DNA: TGTGCCAGCAGCCAAGGCTTGAGACAGCGATCTGGAAACACCATATATTTT
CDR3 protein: CASSQGLRQRSGNTIYF

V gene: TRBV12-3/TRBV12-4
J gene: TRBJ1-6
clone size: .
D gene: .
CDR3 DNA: TGTGCCAGCAGTTTCTCGGATTCACCCCTCCACTTT
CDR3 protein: CASSFSDSPLHF

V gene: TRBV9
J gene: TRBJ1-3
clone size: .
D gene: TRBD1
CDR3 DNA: TGTGCCAGCACTAAACAGGGGACTGGAAACACCATATATTTT
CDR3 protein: CASTKQGTGNTIYF

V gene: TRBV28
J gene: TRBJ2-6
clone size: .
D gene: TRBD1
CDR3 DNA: TGTGCCAGCAGTCCTCAAACCGACAGGGCTGGGGCCAACGTCCTGACTTTC
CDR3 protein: CASSPQTDRAGANVLTF

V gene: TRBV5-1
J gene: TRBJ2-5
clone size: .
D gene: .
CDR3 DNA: TGCGCCAGCAGCTTGATGGAGGGGTTAAGGGAGACCCAGTACTTC
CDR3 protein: CASSLMEGLRETQYF

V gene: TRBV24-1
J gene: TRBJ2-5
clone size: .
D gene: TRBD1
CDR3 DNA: TGTGCCACCAGTGGGACAGGGGGTTTGGAGACCCAGTACTTC
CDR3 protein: CATSGTGGLETQYF

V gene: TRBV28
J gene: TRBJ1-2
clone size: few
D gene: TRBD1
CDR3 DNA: TGTGCCAGCAGTTCAGGACAGGGAGCCTATGGCTACACCTTC
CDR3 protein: CASSSGQGAYGYTF

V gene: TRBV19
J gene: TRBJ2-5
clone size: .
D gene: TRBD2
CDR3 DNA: TGTGCCACATCAACGCCGGGGGGGGTATCCCAAGAGACCCAGTACTTC
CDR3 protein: CATSTPGGVSQETQYF

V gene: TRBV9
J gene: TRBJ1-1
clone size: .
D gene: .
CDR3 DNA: TGTGCCAGCAGCGCCGGACGGGATGCGAACACTGAAGCTTTCTTT
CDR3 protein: CASSAGRDANTEAFF

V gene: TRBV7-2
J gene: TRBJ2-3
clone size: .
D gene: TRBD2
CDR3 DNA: TGTGCCAGCAGCTTAGTGGCGGGGGAAGATACGCAGTATTTT
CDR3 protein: CASSLVAGEDTQYF

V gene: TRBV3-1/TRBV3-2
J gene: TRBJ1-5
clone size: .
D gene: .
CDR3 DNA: TGTGCCAGCAGCCATGCAGTCGATCAGCCCCAGCATTTT
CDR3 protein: CASSHAVDQPQHF

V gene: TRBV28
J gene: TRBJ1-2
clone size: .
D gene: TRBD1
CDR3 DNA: TGTGCCAGCAGGGGGACAGGGCGGCTCTATGGCTACACCTTC
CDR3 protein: CASRGTGRLYGYTF

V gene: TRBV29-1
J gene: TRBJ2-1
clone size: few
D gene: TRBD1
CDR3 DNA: TGCAGCGTTGAAGATTTGCAGGGGGCGAGGAATGAGCAGTTCTTC
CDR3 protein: CSVEDLQGARNEQFF

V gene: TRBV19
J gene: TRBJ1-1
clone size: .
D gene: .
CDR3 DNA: TGTGCCAGTAGGGCTGACAGGCTCAGCGAAGCTTTCTTT
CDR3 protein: CASRADRLSEAFF

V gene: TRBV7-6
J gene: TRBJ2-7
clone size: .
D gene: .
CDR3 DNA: TGTGCCAGCAGCTTAGTTGCGGGTTTGGGCTACGAGCAGTACTTC
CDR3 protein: CASSLVAGLGYEQYF

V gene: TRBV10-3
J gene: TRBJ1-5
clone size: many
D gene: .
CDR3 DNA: TGTGCCATCAGTGACGACTACAGAGAGATGGGGAGTGGTCAGCCCCAGCATTTT
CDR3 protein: CAISDDYREMGSGQPQHF

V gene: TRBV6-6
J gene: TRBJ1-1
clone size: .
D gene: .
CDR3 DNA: TGTGCCGCTACCTATTCGGGGATGAACACTGAAGCTTTCTTT
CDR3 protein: CAATYSGMNTEAFF